What follows is one TCR beta chain and its context. This specimen belongs to a study of blood T cell repertoires in COVID-19. Study overall: Material from acute and convalescent COVID-19 was sourced from the United States, Italy and Spain. From T cells, B-cell-depleted T cells, or PBMCs came the material, which was cDNA or gDNA.

Only in-frame clones appear in the TCRdb table, and some are missing; sequencing was by immunoSEQ multiplex PCR. The repertoire has 19,000 or so clones, roughly 84% of them found once; the top ten carry approximately 9%. The V gene's germline CDR1 is KGHSH and CDR2 LQKENI. The germline V and J ends were trimmed by 5 bases and 5 bases, with 19 bases remaining between them. This CDR3 has 15 amino acids. The sequenced sample consisted of peripheral blood. The sequence was collected from a middle-aged man with active COVID-19. V gene TRBV18 combines with J gene TRBJ2-7; no firm D call. CDR3 loop: CASSTMLASHHEQYF. CDR3 nucleotide sequence: TGTGCCAGCTCAACAATGCTTGCTAGTCACCACGAGCAGTACTTC. Full variable domain (outside the CDR3, taken from reference TRBV18 and TRBJ2-7): NAGVMQNPRHLVRRRGQEARLRCSPMKGHSHVYWYRQLPEEGLKFMVYLQKENIIDESGMPKERFSAEFPKEGPSILRIQQVVRGDSAAYFCASSTMLASHHEQYFGPGTRLTVT.